This record covers a single T cell receptor (beta chain). The data were obtained in a study of blood T cell repertoires in COVID-19. About the study: Italy, Spain and the United States were the sources of the convalescent and acute COVID-19 samples. Sample material is recorded as cDNA or gDNA derived from T cells, B-cell-depleted T cells, or PBMCs.

As originally analysed: Cell counts per sample came from amplifying reference gene primers. Here immunoSEQ multiplex PCR was the method, and the copy in TCRdb shows in-frame clones only, minus some. Clonal size and the V and J genes are those of that table, whereas D and trimming came from the DNA. The table records 30,000 to 35,000 clones, less than 85% of them present only once. The V gene lost 3 bases and the J gene lost 4 bases, with 12 bases spanning the gap. The CDR3 covers 13 residues. CDR1 and CDR2 (germline): GTSNPN, SVGIG (reference sequence). This sequence joins TRBV30 and TRBJ1-2, with D possibly matching TRBD1 (6 bases). Sequencing was performed on peripheral blood. This clonotype originated in a human donor with acute or convalescent COVID-19. The donor label of this sample is uncertain. Here the CDR3 reads CAWSDGQLYGYTF. CDR3 DNA: TGTGCCTGGAGCGACGGACAGCTCTATGGCTACACCTTC.